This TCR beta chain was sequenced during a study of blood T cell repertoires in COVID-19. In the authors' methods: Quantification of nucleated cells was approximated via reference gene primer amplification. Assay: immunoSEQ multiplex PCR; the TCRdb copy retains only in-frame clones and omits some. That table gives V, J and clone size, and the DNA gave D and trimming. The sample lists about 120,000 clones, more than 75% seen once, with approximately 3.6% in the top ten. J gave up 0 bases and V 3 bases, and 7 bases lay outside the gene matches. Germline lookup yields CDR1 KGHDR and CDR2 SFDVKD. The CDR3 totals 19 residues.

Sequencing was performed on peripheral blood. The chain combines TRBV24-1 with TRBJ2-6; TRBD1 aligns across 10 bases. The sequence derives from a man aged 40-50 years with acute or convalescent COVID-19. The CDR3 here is CATSDATGTGDSGANVLTF. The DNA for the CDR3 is TGTGCCACCAGTGATGCTACCGGGACAGGGGACTCTGGGGCCAACGTCCTGACTTTC.